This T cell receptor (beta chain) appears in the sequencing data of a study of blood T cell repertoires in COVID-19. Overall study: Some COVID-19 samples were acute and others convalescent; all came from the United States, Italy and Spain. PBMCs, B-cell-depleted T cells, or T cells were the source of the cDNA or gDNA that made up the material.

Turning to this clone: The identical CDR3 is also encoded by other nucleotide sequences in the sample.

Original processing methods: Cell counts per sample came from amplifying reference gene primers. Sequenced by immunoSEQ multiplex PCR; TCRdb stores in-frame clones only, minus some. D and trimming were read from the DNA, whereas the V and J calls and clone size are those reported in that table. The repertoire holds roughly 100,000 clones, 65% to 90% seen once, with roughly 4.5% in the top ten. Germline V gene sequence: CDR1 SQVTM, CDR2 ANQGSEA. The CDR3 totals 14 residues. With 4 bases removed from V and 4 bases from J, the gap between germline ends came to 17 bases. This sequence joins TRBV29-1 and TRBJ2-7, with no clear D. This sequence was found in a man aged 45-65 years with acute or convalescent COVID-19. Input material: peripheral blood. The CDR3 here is CSVVYHRDQYEQYF. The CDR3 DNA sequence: TGCAGCGTTGTATACCACAGAGACCAGTACGAGCAGTACTTC.